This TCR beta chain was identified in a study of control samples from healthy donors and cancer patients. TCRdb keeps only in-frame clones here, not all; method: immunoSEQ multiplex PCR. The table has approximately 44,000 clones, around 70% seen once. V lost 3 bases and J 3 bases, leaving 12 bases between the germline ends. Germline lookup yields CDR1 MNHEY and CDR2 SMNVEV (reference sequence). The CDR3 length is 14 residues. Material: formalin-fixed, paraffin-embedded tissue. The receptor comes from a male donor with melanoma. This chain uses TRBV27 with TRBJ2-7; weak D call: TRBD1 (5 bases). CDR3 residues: CASSLTLQGYEQYF. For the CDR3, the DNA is TGTGCCAGCAGTTTGACCCTTCAGGGCTACGAGCAGTACTTC.